This T cell receptor (beta chain) was recorded in a study of cytomegalovirus exposure and HLA in healthy donors (TCRdb year 2017). Broadly, across the study: In an earlier analysis of 550 to 750 of the donors, 276 Gb of sequence data and 100 million or so unique TCR beta sequences from about 180 million T cells were reported. Around 320 gigabases of sequencing data and 70 million to 85 million unique TCR sequences were included in an early release covering under 650 HLA-typed donors. The genetic ancestry cluster associated with self-reported Caucasian donors included around four fifths of the roughly 400 genotyped donors. The study was designed to test whether signatures of past pathogen exposure could be identified by cataloging public T cell receptors. The T cell repertoires of 550 to 850 subjects were profiled by immunosequencing and related to cytomegalovirus serostatus. Besides the first cohort of roughly 700 subjects, a separate validation cohort made up of 120 or so different subjects was used. To predict cytomegalovirus infection status, the study combined high-throughput TCR immunosequencing, statistical association of individual TCRs with disease status, and machine learning. To study patterns of TCR occurrence, a later analysis re-analyzed previously published TCR beta repertoires from 666 donors and added high-resolution HLA genotyping. The later analysis used no new phenotypic data to find candidate immune exposures, relying instead on TCR beta sequences and their occurrence across donors. An earlier analysis of several hundred of the donors applied high-throughput TCR beta sequencing to assess whether each TCR beta V gene segment acted as functional or pseudogenic. Donor age, sex, ethnicity and CMV serostatus were compiled alongside the repertoire data. A later genetic analysis took genome-wide SNP genotypes for about three fifths of the 666 donors and used that subset as a discovery cohort. Every repertoire in the discovery cohort had been generated on one and the same sequencing platform. Class I and class II HLA loci were covered by the typing at four-digit resolution. Typing coverage differed by locus: A, B, C, DRB1 and DQB1 were typed in roughly 620-630 donors, DQA1 in 500 to 550, DPA1 in 600 to 610, and DPB1 in 450 to 490. Roughly five DR-DQ haplotypes were treated as single units for association and clustering because of strong linkage in the cohort. On average, around 240,000 unique TCR beta nucleotide sequences were sequenced per donor among 398 genotyped donors of the cohort, with about 17% of those sequences being non-productive.

Trimming removed 4 bases from V and 8 bases from J, leaving 14 bases between the germline ends. The germline V gene gives CDR1 as MGHRA and CDR2 as YSYEKL. From cysteine to phenylalanine, the CDR3 is 14 amino acids long. Only the CDR3 portion is preserved as DNA: 42 bases, with reading frame beginning at the first base. The paper as a whole reports these results and caveats: While some public TCRs were present in many individuals, most TCR sequences turned up only very rarely across donors. Because counts were too low, roughly 17 rarely observed V segments, including chromosome 9 orphons, were left out of the earlier analysis of 587 of the donors. Because some donors lacked HLA typing at each locus, the association tests relied only on the typed subset. According to a later analysis, TCR association rates differed among HLA loci, with DRB1 alleles showing the most associated TCRs and HLA-C alleles showing the fewest. In vitro tests confirmed that three of the cytomegalovirus-associated TCR beta chains recognize cytomegalovirus antigens. Strong co-occurrence of HLA alleles, especially DR and DQ, made assigning TCR associations to individual alleles difficult. This cohort had only TCR beta chains sequenced, and the lack of alpha or paired-chain data limited which features could be detected. A further reported finding was that TCR beta sequences accurately predicted the HLA-A and HLA-B alleles for most subjects in the first cohort. CMV serostatus was the only immune exposure information available for the cohort. A cluster of highly shared sequence variants was judged likely to be a technical artifact of the sequencing pipeline. The study listed approximately 150 TCR beta chains as associated with cytomegalovirus. The classifier was reported to diagnose cytomegalovirus status with high specificity and sensitivity in both the original cohort and the validation cohort. A later analysis found that most CMV-associated TCR beta chains appeared HLA-restricted, with HLA associations seemingly driven largely by CMV exposure. Linkage disequilibrium might explain the correlated functional status among segregating V segments, but an unknown experimental factor could not be ruled out. In a later analysis, around 17,000 TCR beta sequences were associated with specific HLA alleles at a false discovery rate of 0.05. Compared with equally common non-associated chains, HLA-associated TCR beta chains in a later analysis were more clonally expanded and had lower generation probabilities. In a later genetic analysis, fewer N-insertions in productive TCRs were reported among donors in an Asian-associated ancestry cluster than the approximately 670-donor mean. Broadly in line with IMGT annotations, most TCR beta V segments showed up in productive rearrangements about 87% or about 30% of the time in an earlier analysis of 450 to 600 of the donors. The authors suggested that the approach could potentially be extended to other disease states and immunological phenotypes. Some IMGT-functional V segments, including TRBV6-2 and TRBV6-3, could not be distinguished by the 87-base-pair reads and were therefore excluded. Presence/absence analyses assumed roughly uniform sequencing depth across donors, an assumption that may not hold. An association between a missense DCLRE1C variant and V-gene and J-gene trimming of TCR beta chains was found in a later genetic analysis and replicated in an independent cohort. A later analysis reported that several top co-occurrence clusters appeared linked to parvovirus B19, influenza, CMV and Epstein-Barr virus.

The cohort comprised 666 healthy bone marrow donors. Cohort members were all nominally healthy when sampled, although unrecorded immune exposures were likely present. The donor tested CMV seronegative and was one of the 352 seronegative cohort members. Every donor gave a peripheral blood sample, and the peripheral blood mononuclear cells from that sample were used for TCR beta sequencing. Genomic DNA extraction from the blood cell samples was performed with the Qiagen DNeasy Blood Extraction Kit. This clone was counted only a few times. Its antigen has not been determined. No base quality information exists; no much larger clone differs at one position. Receptor libraries were prepared by the immunoSEQ multiplex PCR assay. A mixture of 60 forward primers for TCR Vbeta segments and 13 reverse primers for TCR Jbeta segments was used in the multiplex PCR. Amplification of the CDR3 region of rearranged TCR beta genes was performed with a multiplex PCR assay on genomic DNA. The Illumina HiSeq System was used to sequence the amplified TCR beta libraries as 87-base-pair reads. The study's processing was this. Across the roughly 600 repertoires, a later analysis counted 60 million to 90 million unique TCR beta chains, around 11 million of which were shared by at least two donors. Raw reads were error-corrected and collapsed into unique sequences by a nearest-neighbor algorithm in which closely related sequences were merged to remove PCR and sequencing errors. To assign V, D and J gene segments, CDR3 sequences were aligned to IMGT reference sequences. For a sequence to be retained, a match of at least six nucleotides was required to both a V gene segment and a J gene segment. Rearrangements were called productive when the CDR3 lacked stop codons and stayed in frame with V and J; all others were non-productive. Following IMGT convention, CDR3 was defined as the stretch from the second conserved V-encoded cysteine up to the conserved J-encoded phenylalanine. In an earlier analysis of approximately 500 of the donors, sequences lacking an unambiguous match to a single V gene segment were excluded. An earlier analysis of around 600 of the donors classified V segments as functional when productive rearrangements were above 56.7% and as segregating when the standard deviation between donors was above 5%. A statistical classification framework was developed to diagnose cytomegalovirus status using the catalog of TCR beta chain sequences. V and J gene assignment, in a later analysis, came from comparing TCR nucleotide sequences with IMGT/GENE-DB human TR gene sequences. Using the TCRdist pipeline, a later analysis assigned CDR3 sequences along with most-parsimonious VDJ recombination scenarios. In a later analysis, each TCR beta chain was defined by its CDR3 amino acid sequence together with its V-gene family, and reads without a unique V-gene family were excluded. In a later analysis, 450 to 600 highly shared, low-generation-probability nucleotide sequences were removed to address suspected cross-contamination and a sequencing artifact. For each public chain, a later analysis derived a clonal expansion index from normalized ranks of inferred template counts within each repertoire. Generation probabilities in a later analysis came from a VDJ recombination model fitted to out-of-frame rearrangements, and those results were checked against IGoR. Hypergeometric tests were used in a later analysis to score TCR-TCR, TCR-HLA and TCR-CMV co-occurrence, with a repertoire-size bias correction applied to the TCR pairs. To estimate false discovery rates, a later analysis permuted the HLA or CMV assignments 20 times. In a later analysis, co-occurring TCRs were grouped with DBSCAN, and TCRdist sequence similarity was added when clustering was performed within HLA-allele-positive subsets. Repertoires with fewer than 30,000 or more than 120,000 public chains were left out of co-occurrence clustering, as were five repertoires with anomalous nucleotide sharing. Entries here come from immuneACCESS through TCRdb and include only in-frame sequences with V and J called. Some clones fail to appear in such tables; in the studies checked, an unresolved V gene covers under half of the shortfall, and the cause of the remainder is unknown. V, J and clone size were drawn from that table, and D and trimming were deduced from the DNA. Within this sample are about 76,000 clones, with around three quarters of them counted one time only. The leading ten clones occupy 2% to 3% of the sample.

Sequences were obtained from PBMCs. The chain was built from TRBV4-1 and TRBJ1-4; the D gene identity is not certain. The sequence derives from a young man in good health and CMV-seronegative. The DNA sequence reads TGCGCCAGCAGCCCGGGAGGGAGAGGAGAAAAACTGTTTTTT. It encodes CASSPGGRGEKLFF.